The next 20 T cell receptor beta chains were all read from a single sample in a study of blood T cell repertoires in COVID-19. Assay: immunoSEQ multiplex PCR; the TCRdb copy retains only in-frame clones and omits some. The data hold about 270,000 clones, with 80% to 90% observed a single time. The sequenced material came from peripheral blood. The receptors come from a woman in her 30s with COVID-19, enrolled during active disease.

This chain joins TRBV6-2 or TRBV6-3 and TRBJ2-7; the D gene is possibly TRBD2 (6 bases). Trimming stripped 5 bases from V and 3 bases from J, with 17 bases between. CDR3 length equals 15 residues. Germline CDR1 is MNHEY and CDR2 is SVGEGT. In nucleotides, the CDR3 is TGTGCCAGCAGTCCGACCCAGGGTAGCGGCTACGAGCAGTACTTC. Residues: CASSPTQGSGYEQYF.

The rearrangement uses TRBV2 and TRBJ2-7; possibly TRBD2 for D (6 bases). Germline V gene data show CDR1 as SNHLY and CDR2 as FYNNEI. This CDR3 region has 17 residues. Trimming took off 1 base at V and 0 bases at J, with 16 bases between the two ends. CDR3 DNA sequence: TGTGCCAGCAGTGAAGGGCCCGGGGAGGCGAACTCCTACGAGCAGTACTTC. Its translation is CASSEGPGEANSYEQYF.

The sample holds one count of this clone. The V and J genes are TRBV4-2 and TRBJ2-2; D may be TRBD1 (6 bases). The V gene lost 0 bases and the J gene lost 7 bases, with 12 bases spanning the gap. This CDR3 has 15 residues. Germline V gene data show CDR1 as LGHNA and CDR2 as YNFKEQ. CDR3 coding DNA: TGTGCCAGCAGCCAAGAACAGGGCTATCGCGGGGAGCTGTTTTTT. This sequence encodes CASSQEQGYRGELFF.

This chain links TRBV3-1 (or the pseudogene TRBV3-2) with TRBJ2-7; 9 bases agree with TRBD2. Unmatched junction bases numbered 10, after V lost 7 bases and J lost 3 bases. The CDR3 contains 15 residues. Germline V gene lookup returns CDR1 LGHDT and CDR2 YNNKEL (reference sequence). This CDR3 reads CASNRGSGGFYEQYF. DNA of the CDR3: TGTGCCAGCAACCGGGGGAGCGGGGGGTTCTACGAGCAGTACTTC.

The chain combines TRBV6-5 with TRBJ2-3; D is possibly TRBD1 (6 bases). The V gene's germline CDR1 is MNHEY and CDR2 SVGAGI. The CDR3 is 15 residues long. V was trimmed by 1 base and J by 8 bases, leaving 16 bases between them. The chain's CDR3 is CASSYLQGRSGTQYF. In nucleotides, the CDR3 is TGTGCCAGCAGTTACTTACAGGGAAGAAGCGGTACGCAGTATTTT.

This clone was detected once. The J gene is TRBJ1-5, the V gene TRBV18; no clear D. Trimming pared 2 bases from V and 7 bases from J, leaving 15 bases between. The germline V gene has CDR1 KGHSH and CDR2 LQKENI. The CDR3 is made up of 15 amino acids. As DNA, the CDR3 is TGTGCCAGCTCACCAGGGGAGGGTTTTTTGCAGCCCCAGCATTTT. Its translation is CASSPGEGFLQPQHF.

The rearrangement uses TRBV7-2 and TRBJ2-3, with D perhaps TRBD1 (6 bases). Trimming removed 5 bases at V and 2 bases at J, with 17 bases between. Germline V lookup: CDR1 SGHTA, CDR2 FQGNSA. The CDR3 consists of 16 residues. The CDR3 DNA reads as TGTGCCAGCAGCACCAGACAGGCAGCAAACACAGATACGCAGTATTTT. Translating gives CASSTRQAANTDTQYF.

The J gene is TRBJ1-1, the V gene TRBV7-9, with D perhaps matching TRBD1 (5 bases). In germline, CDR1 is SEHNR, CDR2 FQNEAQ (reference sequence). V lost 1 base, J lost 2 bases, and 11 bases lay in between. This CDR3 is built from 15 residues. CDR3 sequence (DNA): TGTGCCAGCAGCTTAGAAGGGGCAAGTAACACTGAAGCTTTCTTT. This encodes CASSLEGASNTEAFF. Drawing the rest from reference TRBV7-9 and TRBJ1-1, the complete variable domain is DTGVSQNPRHKITKRGQNVTFRCDPISEHNRLYWYRQTLGQGPEFLTYFQNEAQLEKSRLLSDRFSAERPKGSFSTLEIQRTEQGDSAMYLCASSLEGASNTEAFFGQGTRLTVV.

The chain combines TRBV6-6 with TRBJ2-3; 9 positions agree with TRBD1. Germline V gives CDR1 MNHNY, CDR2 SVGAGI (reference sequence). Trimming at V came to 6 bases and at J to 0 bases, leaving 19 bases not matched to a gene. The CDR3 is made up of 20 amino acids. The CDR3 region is CASSKARWDREYTSTDTQYF. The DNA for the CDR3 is TGTGCCAGCAGCAAAGCTAGGTGGGACAGGGAGTACACTAGCACAGATACGCAGTATTTT.

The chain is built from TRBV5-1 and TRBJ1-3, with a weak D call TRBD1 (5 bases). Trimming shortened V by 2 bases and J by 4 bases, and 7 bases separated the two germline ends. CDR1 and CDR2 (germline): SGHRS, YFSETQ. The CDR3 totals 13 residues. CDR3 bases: TGCGCCAGCAGCTTAGGGGCAGGAAACACCATATATTTT. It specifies CASSLGAGNTIYF.

CDR3 DNA sequence: TGTGCCAGCAGCGCGAGGCGGGGGACCGGGGAGCTGTTTTTT. Its translation is CASSARRGTGELFF. The V and J genes are TRBV7-2 and TRBJ2-2; 7 bases line up with TRBD2. Per the germline V gene, CDR1 is SGHTA and CDR2 is FQGNSA. V lost 5 bases to trimming and J lost 5 bases; unmatched junction nucleotides: 5. The CDR3 has 14 amino acids. Variable domain in full (rest from reference TRBV7-2 and TRBJ2-2): GAGVSQSPSNKVTEKGKDVELRCDPISGHTALYWYRQSLGQGLEFLIYFQGNSAPDKSGLPSDRFSAERTGGSVSTLTIQRTQQEDSAVYLCASSARRGTGELFFGEGSRLTVL.

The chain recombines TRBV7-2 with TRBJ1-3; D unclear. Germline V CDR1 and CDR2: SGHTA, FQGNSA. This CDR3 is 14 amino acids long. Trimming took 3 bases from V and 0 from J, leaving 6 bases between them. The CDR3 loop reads CASSFSSSGNTIYF. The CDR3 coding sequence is TGTGCCAGCAGCTTTTCGAGCTCTGGAAACACCATATATTTT.

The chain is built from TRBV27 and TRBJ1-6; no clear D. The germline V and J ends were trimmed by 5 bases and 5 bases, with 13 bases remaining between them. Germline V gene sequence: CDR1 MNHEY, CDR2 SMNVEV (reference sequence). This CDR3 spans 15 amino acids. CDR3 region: CASSRRQVDNSPLHF. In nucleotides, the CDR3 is TGTGCCAGCAGTCGGCGCCAGGTGGATAATTCACCCCTCCACTTT.

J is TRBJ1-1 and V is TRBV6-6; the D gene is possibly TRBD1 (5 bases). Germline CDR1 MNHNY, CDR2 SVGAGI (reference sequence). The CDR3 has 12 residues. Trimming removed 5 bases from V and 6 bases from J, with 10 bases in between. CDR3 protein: CASSRGAAEAFF. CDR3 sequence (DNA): TGTGCCAGCAGTCGAGGGGCCGCTGAAGCTTTCTTT.

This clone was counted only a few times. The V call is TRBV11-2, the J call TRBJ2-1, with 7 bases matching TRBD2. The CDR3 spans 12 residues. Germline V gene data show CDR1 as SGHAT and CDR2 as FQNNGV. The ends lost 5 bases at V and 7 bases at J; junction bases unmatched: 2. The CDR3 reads CASSALANEQFF. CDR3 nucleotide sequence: TGTGCCAGCAGCGCACTAGCGAATGAGCAGTTCTTC.

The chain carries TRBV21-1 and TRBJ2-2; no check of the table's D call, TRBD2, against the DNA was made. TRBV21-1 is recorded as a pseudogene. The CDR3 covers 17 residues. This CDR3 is CASSKAGGPTNTGELFF. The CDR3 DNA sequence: TGTGCCAGCAGCAAAGCTGGAGGCCCGACGAACACCGGGGAGCTGTTTTTT.

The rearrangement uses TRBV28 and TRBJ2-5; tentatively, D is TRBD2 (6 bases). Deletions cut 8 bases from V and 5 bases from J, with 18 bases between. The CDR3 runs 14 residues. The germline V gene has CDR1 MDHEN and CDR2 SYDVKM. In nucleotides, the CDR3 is TGTGCCAGCGAGACCGGAGGGCCGTTGGAGACCCAGTACTTC. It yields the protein CASETGGPLETQYF.

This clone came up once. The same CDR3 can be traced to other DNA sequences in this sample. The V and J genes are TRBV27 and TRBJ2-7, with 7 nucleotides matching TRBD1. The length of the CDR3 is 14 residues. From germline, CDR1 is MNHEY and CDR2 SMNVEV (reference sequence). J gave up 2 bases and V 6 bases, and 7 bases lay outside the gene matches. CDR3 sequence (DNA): TGTGCCAGCAGCCTACGGGACAGAGCCTACGAGCAGTACTTC. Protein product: CASSLRDRAYEQYF.

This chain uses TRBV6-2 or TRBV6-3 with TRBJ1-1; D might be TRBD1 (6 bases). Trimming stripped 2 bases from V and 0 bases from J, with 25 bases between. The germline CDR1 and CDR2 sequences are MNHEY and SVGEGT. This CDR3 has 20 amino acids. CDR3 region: CASSYRPGDIVPKMNTEAFF. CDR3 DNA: TGTGCCAGCAGTTACCGACCTGGGGACATAGTCCCTAAAATGAACACTGAAGCTTTCTTT.

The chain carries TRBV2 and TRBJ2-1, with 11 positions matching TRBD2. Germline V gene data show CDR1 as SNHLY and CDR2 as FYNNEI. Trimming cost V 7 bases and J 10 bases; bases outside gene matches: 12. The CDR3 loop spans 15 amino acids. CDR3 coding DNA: TGTGCCAGCACGGCCGATAGCGGGGGGGCCGGGGAGCAGTTCTTC. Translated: CASTADSGGAGEQFF.